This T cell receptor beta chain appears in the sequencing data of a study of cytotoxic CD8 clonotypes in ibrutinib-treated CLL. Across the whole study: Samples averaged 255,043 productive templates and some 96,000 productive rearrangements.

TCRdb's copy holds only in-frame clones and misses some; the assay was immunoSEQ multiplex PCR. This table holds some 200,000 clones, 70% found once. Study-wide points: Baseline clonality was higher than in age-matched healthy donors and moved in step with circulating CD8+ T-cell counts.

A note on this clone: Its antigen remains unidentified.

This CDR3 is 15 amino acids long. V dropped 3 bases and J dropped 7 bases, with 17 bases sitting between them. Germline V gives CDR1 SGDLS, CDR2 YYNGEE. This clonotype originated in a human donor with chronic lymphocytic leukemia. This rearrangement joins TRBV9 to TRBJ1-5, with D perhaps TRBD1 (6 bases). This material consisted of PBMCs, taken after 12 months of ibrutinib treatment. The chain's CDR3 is CASSAGGAESQPQHF. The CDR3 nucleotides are TGTGCCAGCAGCGCGGGGGGGGCAGAGTCCCAGCCCCAGCATTTT.